The entry that follows covers one T cell receptor (beta chain) sequence. After constant-region reverse-primer amplification, full-length variable regions underwent semi-nested PCR with Nested Universal Primer A. TCRdb reanalysed the 5' RACE reads using MiXCR and keeps one entry per CDR3 protein. The sample has tens of thousands of distinct CDR3 sequences; approximately 24% are singletons. Unmatched junction bases numbered 6, after V lost 0 bases and J lost 1 base. The CDR3 runs to 16 residues. Germline V CDR1 and CDR2: DFQATT, SNEGSKA (reference sequence). Naive CD4+ T cells were purified with Tregs depleted by CD25.

J is TRBJ1-5 and V is TRBV20-1, with TRBD1 matching over 7 bases. The sequenced material came from tumor-infiltrating naive CD4+ T cells sorted from the breast tumor. Stated subset: naive CD4+ T cells, CD4+CD45RA+CD25-. The sequence derives from a female donor with breast cancer. CDR3 region: CSARDGGRGSNQPQHF. The CDR3, as DNA: TGCAGTGCTAGAGATGGGGGCAGGGGGAGCAATCAGCCCCAGCATTTT.